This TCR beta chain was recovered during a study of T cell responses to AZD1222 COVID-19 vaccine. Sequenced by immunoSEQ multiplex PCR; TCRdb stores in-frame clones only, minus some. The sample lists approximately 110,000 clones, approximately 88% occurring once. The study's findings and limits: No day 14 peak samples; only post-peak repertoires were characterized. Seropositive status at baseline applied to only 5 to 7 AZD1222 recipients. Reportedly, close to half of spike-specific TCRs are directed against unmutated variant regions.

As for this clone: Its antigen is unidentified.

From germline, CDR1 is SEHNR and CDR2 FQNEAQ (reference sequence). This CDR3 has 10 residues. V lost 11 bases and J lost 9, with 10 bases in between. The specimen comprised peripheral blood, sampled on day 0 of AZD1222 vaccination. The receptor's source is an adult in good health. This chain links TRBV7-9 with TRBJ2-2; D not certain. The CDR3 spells CALWERELFF. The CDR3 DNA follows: TGTGCCCTGTGGGAACGGGAGCTGTTTTTT.